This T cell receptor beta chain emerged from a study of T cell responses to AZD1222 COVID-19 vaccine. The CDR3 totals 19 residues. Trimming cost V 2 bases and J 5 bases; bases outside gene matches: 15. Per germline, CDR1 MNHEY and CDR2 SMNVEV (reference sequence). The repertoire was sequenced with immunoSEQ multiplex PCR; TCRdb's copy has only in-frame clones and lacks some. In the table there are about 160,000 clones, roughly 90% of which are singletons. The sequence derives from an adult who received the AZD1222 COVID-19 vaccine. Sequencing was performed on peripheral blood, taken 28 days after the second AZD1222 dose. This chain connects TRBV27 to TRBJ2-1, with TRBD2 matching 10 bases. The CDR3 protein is CASSLRMHLTSGTHNEQFF. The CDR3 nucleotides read TGTGCCAGCAGTTTACGGATGCACCTCACTAGCGGGACCCACAATGAGCAGTTCTTC.